The following is a T cell receptor beta chain sequence with its context. This clonotype was observed a handful of times. Its antigen target is currently unknown. No much larger clone is present one base from it, and per-base qualities are unavailable. This record comes from a study of CD8 T cells in Susac syndrome (dated by TCRdb to about 2019). About the full investigation: Among the Susac syndrome patients who were sequenced, clinically active disease was present in 5 or 6 and clinical remission was observed in about eight. Repertoire sequencing was used to test whether CD8+ T cell activation and differentiation in Susac syndrome was antigen driven. At blood withdrawal, Susac syndrome patients were therapy-naive, treated with corticosteroids (with IVIg additionally given to some), or treated with IVIg alone. The study compared CD8+ T cell repertoire clonality among 12 healthy donors, around 14 Susac syndrome patients and fewer than 19 multiple sclerosis patients.

RNA was extracted using the RNeasy kit, and roughly 0.45 to 1 microgram was reverse transcribed with random hexamers. TCR beta CDR3 regions were amplified with the immunoSEQ multiplex PCR assay covering 54 Vbeta and 13 Jbeta segments. PCR amplification bias was corrected by using a synthetic template baseline for primer optimization and computational correction. In the authors' own workflow: Reads were assigned to V, D and J genes according to IMGT and analyzed in immunoSEQ Analyzer, with only productive sequences retained. To calculate clonality, Shannon entropy was normalized by log2 of the number of productive unique sequences and then subtracted from one. Public and private clones were assessed among the 100 most prevalent clones of each patient and control. Susac-specific clones were defined as absent from healthy and MS cohorts, 1052 published viral clones and other ImmuneACCESS disease sequences. Using fastp at Q25 and MiXCR, TCRdb reprocessed the public reads and kept productive beta chains. CDR3 protein duplicates are merged, each entry listing the most common genes and DNA. Here the V and J calls rest on TCRdb's processing, not on the authors' analysis. The sample data list some 97,000 distinct CDR3 sequences, and about 95% of these were observed just once. The top ten constitute approximately 0.33% of the sample.

The paper's findings and limits, for the study overall: Looking at Susac-specific public clones, the researchers identified approximately 15 in the total CD8+ repertoire and several in the CD8+ TEMRA repertoire. Clonal expansion was observed in Susac syndrome CD8+ repertoires, with the highest expansion in CD8+ TEMRA cells and greater expansion in clinically active than in remitting patients. The number of individuals in the TCR sequencing and HLA analysis was acknowledged as relatively small.

Peripheral blood CD8+ and CD4+ T cells from healthy donors, Susac syndrome patients and multiple sclerosis patients were profiled using high-throughput TCR beta sequencing. The Susac syndrome patients fulfilled recently defined diagnostic criteria for definite or probable disease. Bulk CD8+ and CD4+ T cells were purified magnetically by negative isolation, whereas CD8+ TEMRA cells were enriched by FACS. Blood was collected in EDTA tubes and processed within 24 hours, with PBMCs isolated through density gradient centrifugation. PBMCs destined for TCR sequencing were cryopreserved in liquid nitrogen and later thawed in a 37 °C water bath. Purity of sorted or isolated CD4+, CD8+ and CD8+ TEMRA cells was at least 90%. The germline V gene yields LGHNA for CDR1 and YNFKEQ for CDR2. The CDR3 starts with the cysteine, ends with the phenylalanine, and has 14 residues. Of the read, only the CDR3 DNA is kept; its 42 bases are in frame from base 1. V drops 0 bases and J drops 8 bases, leaving 8 bases in between.

Recombination connected TRBV4-2 to TRBJ1-6; the D region possibly corresponds to TRBD1 (5 bases align). This TCR came from a human donor with Susac syndrome. The sequenced sample consisted of CD8+ T cells from PBMCs. CDR3 region: CASSQDRGDSPLHF. At the DNA level, the sequence is TGTGCCAGCAGCCAAGATCGAGGGGATTCACCCCTCCACTTT.